One T cell receptor beta chain is described in this entry. This sample stems from a study of blood T cell repertoires in COVID-19. Overall study: Sources were T cells, B-cell-depleted T cells, or PBMCs; the material itself was cDNA or gDNA.

Unmatched junction bases numbered 8, after V lost 4 bases and J lost 3 bases. The CDR3 has 16 residues. Germline CDR1 LGHNA, CDR2 YNFKEQ. Original analysis: Reference gene primers were amplified, and this amplification served to estimate nucleated cell counts. The table came from immunoSEQ multiplex PCR; TCRdb's copy has only in-frame clones and leaves some out. V and J calls and clone size are as listed in that table; D and trimming were resolved from the DNA. The sample contains about 190,000 clones, roughly 91% of which appear only once. The chain couples TRBV4-2 to TRBJ2-3; 9 bases agree with TRBD2. This receptor was identified in a human donor in a cohort sampled during active COVID-19. What was sequenced was peripheral blood. The CDR3 protein is CASSRVPSGITDTQYF. In DNA form, the CDR3 reads TGTGCCAGCAGCCGAGTACCTAGCGGGATAACAGATACGCAGTATTTT.